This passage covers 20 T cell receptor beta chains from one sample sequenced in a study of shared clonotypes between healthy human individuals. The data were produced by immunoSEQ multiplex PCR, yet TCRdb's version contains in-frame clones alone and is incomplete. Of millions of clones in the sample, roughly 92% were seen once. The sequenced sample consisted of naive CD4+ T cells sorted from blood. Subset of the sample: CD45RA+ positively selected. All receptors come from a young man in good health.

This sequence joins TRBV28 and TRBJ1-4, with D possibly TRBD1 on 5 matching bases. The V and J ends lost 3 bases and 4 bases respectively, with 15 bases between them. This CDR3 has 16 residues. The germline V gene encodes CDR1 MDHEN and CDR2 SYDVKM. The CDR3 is CASSFPGYLGNEKLFF. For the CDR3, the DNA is TGTGCCAGCAGTTTCCCAGGGTATTTGGGTAATGAAAAACTGTTTTTT.

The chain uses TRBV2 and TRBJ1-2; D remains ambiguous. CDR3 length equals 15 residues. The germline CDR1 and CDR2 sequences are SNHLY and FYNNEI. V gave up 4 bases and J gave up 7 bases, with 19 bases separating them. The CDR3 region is CASSVSGFRLGGYTF. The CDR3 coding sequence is TGTGCCAGCAGTGTTAGTGGTTTTCGGCTCGGTGGCTACACCTTC.

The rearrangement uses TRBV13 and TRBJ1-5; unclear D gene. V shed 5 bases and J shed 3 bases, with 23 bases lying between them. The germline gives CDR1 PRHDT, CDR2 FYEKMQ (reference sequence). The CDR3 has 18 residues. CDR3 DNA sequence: TGTGCCAGCAGCCACGCCAAGGGAGGATTAAATAACAATCAGCCCCAGCATTTT. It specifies CASSHAKGGLNNNQPQHF.

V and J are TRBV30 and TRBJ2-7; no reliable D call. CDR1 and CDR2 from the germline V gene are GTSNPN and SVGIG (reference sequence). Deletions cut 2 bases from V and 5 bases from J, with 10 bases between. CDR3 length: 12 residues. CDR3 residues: CAWSSGSHEQYF. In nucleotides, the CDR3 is TGTGCCTGGAGTTCTGGGTCCCACGAGCAGTACTTC.

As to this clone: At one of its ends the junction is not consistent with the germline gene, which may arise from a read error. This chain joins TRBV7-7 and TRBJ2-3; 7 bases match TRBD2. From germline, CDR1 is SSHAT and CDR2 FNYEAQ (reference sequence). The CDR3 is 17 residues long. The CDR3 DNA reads TGTGCTAGCAGCTTCCCACCGGGACTAATACGGACAGATACGCAGTATTTT. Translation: CASSFPPGLIRTDTQYF.

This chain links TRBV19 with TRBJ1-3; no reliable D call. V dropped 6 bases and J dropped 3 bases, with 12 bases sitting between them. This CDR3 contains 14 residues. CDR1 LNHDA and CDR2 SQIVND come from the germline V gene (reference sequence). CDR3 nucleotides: TGTGCCAGTAGGCCTTTGAACTATGGAAACACCATATATTTT. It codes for CASRPLNYGNTIYF.

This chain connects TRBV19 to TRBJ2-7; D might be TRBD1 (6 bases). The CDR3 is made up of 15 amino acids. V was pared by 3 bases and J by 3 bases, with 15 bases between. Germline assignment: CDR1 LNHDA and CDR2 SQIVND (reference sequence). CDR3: CASSMAPGVIYEQYF. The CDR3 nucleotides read TGTGCCAGTAGTATGGCCCCAGGGGTCATCTACGAGCAGTACTTC. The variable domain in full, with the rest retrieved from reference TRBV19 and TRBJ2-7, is DGGITQSPKYLFRKEGQNVTLSCEQNLNHDAMYWYRQDPGQGLRLIYYSQIVNDFQKGDIAEGYSVSREKKESFPLTVTSAQKNPTAFYLCASSMAPGVIYEQYFGPGTRLTVT.

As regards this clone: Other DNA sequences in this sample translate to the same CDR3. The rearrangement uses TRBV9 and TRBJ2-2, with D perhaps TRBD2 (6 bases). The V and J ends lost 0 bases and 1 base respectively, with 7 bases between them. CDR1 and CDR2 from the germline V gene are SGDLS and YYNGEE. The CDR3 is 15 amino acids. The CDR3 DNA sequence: TGTGCCAGCAGCGTAGCGGGGGTGAACACCGGGGAGCTGTTTTTT. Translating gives CASSVAGVNTGELFF. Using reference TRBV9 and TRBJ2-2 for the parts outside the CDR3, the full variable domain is DSGVTQTPKHLITATGQRVTLRCSPRSGDLSVYWYQQSLDQGLQFLIQYYNGEERAKGNILERFSAQQFPDLHSELNLSSLELGDSALYFCASSVAGVNTGELFFGEGSRLTVL.

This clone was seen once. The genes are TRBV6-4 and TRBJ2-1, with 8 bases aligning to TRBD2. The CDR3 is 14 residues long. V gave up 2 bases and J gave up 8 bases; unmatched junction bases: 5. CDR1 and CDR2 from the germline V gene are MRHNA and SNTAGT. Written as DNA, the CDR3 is TGTGCCAGCAGTGACCCGGGGGGGCCTGATGAGCAGTTCTTC. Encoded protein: CASSDPGGPDEQFF.

The CDR3 region has the DNA TGTGCCAGCAACGATTTTAAGACAGATACGCAGTATTTT. Encoded protein: CASNDFKTDTQYF. This chain links TRBV7-2 with TRBJ2-3; unclear D gene. V shed 7 bases and J shed 3 bases, with 11 bases lying between them. Per the germline V gene, CDR1 is SGHTA and CDR2 is FQGNSA. The CDR3 extends over 13 amino acids.

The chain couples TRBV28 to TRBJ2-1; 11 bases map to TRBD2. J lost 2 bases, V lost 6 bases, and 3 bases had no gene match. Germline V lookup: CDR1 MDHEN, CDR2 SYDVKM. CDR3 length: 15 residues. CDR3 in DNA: TGTGCCAGCAGGGAGACTAGCGGGGCCTACAATGAGCAGTTCTTC. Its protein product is CASRETSGAYNEQFF. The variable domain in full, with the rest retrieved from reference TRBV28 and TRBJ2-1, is DVKVTQSSRYLVKRTGEKVFLECVQDMDHENMFWYRQDPGLGLRLIYFSYDVKMKEKGDIPEGYSVSREKKERFSLILESASTNQTSMYLCASRETSGAYNEQFFGPGTRLTVL.

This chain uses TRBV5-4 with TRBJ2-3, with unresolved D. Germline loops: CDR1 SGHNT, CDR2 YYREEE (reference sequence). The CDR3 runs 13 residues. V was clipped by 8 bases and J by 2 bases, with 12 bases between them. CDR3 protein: CASRQDHTDTQYF. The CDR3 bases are TGTGCCAGTCGTCAAGATCACACAGATACGCAGTATTTT.

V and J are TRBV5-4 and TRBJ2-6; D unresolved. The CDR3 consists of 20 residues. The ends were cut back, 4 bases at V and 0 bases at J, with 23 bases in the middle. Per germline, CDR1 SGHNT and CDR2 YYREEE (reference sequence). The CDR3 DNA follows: TGTGCCAGCAGCCCCCAGCTTACTTCGGGTCGTTCCTCTGGGGCCAACGTCCTGACTTTC. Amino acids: CASSPQLTSGRSSGANVLTF.

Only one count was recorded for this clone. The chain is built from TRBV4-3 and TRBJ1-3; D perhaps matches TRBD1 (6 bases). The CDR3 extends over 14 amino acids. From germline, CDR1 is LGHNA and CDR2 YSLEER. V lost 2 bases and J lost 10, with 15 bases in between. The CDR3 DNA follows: TGCGCCAGCAGCCAAACAGGGAAAGGGGGTACCATATATTTT. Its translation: CASSQTGKGGTIYF.

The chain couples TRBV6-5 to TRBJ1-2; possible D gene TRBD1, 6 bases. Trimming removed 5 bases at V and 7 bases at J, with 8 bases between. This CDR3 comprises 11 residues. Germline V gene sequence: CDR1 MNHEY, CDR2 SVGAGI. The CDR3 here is CASSRGAGYTF. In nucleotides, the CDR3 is TGTGCCAGCAGTAGGGGGGCTGGCTACACCTTC.

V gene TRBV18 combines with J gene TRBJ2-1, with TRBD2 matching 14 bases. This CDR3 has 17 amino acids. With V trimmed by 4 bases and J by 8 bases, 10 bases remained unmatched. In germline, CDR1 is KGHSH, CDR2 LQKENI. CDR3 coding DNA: TGTGCCAGCTCACTTGGACTAGCGGGGGGTATACACTATGAGCAGTTCTTC. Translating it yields CASSLGLAGGIHYEQFF.

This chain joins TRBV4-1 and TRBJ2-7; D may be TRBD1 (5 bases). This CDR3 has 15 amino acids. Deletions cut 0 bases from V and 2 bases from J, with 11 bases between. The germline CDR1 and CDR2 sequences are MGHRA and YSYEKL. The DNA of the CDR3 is TGCGCCAGCAGCCAAGATAGAGACAGCCCCTACGAGCAGTACTTC. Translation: CASSQDRDSPYEQYF.

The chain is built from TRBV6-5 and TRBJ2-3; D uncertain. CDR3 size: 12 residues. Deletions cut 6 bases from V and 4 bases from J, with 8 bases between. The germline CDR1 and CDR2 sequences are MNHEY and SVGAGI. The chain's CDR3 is CASSTTADTQYF. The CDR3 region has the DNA TGTGCCAGCAGCACGACTGCAGATACGCAGTATTTT.

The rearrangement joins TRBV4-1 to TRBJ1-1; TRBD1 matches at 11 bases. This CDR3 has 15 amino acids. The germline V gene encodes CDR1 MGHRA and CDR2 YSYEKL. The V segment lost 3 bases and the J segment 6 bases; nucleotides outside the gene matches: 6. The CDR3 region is CASSQGTGGLSEAFF. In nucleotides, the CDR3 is TGCGCCAGCAGCCAGGGGACAGGGGGTCTGTCTGAAGCTTTCTTT.

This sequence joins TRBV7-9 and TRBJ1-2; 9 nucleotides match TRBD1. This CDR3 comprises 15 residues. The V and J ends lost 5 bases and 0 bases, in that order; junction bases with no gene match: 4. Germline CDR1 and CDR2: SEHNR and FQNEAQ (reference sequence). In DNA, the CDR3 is TGTGCCAGCAGCCCCCGGACAGGGGCTAACTATGGCTACACCTTC. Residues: CASSPRTGANYGYTF.